The clone carrying this T cell receptor (beta chain) was detected a few times. Its antigen is not identified. This specimen comes from a study of response to subunit inactivated influenza vaccine. Study-level points and caveats: There was a suggestion from the authors that each seasonal influenza vaccination recruits few new T cells.

TCRdb independently ran MiXCR on the RT-PCR reads; one entry per CDR3 protein. The sample carries about 500,000 distinct CDR3 sequences, about 15% recorded once. Trimming took 5 bases from V and 4 from J; bases not matched to a gene: 4. This CDR3 has 13 residues. Germline CDR1 and CDR2: SGHTA and FQGTGA. The sample here was CD4+ T cells sorted from PBMCs, taken 23 months after vaccination. The TCR was taken from a man between 50 and 75 years old who received an inactivated influenza vaccine. The gene calls are TRBV7-3 and TRBJ2-7; 8 bases align to TRBD1. The CDR3 DNA reads as TGTGCCAGCAGCATGGACAGGGATTACGAGCAGTACTTC. It codes for CASSMDRDYEQYF.